This T cell receptor beta chain was observed in a study of CD8+ T cells in alopecia areata. Regarding this clone: Its cognate antigen is unknown.

Per germline, CDR1 SGHRS and CDR2 YFSETQ. Trimming cost V 4 bases and J 4 bases; bases outside gene matches: 11. The CDR3 is 15 residues long. Following extraction, RNA underwent reverse transcription to cDNA, which served as the sequencing template. Assay: immunoSEQ multiplex PCR; the TCRdb copy retains only in-frame clones and omits some. The sample holds approximately 210,000 clones, 66% seen once. General observations from the study: Association of baseline CD8+ expansion with response is uncertain owing to one nonresponder. With tofacitinib ongoing, many expanded lesional clones persisted in both scalp and blood. Resident alphabeta T-cell populations of normal skin are likewise subject to sequencing in scalp samples.

The treatment is: oral pan-JAK inhibitor, 5-10 mg twice daily. Obtained from alopecia areata patients were lesional scalp punch biopsies along with peripheral blood. The receptor was isolated from a human donor with alopecia areata. This specimen was CD4+ T cells sorted from blood, taken at roughly week 45, from a patient treated with tofacitinib. J is TRBJ2-7 and V is TRBV5-1; 7 nucleotides align to TRBD1. The CDR3 DNA reads as TGCGCCAGCAGCACACCGGGACAGAGAGCTTACGAGCAGTACTTC. This translates into CASSTPGQRAYEQYF.